This T cell receptor (beta chain) was sequenced for a study of T-cell memory formation after mild COVID-19. General observations from the study: Unconfirmed was the SARS-CoV-2 specificity of second-wave clones that peaked on day 37. The study found balanced CD4/CD8 in clones contracting day 15 to 85 and a CD4+ lean in later expanders.

The V end was cut by 8 bases, the J end by 8 bases, with 18 bases between. Germline-derived CDR1 and CDR2 are SGHTA and FQGNSA. The CDR3 runs to 13 residues. With constant-segment primers, 5'RACE yielded cDNA libraries of TCR alpha and TCR beta that carried sample barcodes and UMIs. TCRdb reanalysed the 5' RACE reads using MiXCR and keeps one entry per CDR3 protein. The sample carries over 450,000 distinct CDR3 sequences, about a fifth recorded once. As concerns this clonotype: Its target is not known.

The TCR comes from an adult woman who had mild COVID-19 (a few samples of this study predate the infection). Cell type and time point are not known. The sample was PBMCs or a T cell subset sorted from them (not recorded which). This sequence joins TRBV7-2 and TRBJ1-2, with D perhaps TRBD1 (6 bases). The CDR3 loop reads CASVESQGLGYTF. As DNA, the CDR3 is TGTGCCAGCGTAGAATCTCAGGGGTTGGGCTACACCTTC.